A selection of T cell receptor beta chains follows, all from one sample in a study of blood T cell repertoires in COVID-19. The assay was immunoSEQ multiplex PCR, and TCRdb's table has in-frame clones only and misses some. The table includes approximately 300,000 clones, 65% to 90% detected once. The material sequenced was PBMCs or T cells enriched from blood (not recorded which). Every receptor here comes from a man aged 25-40 years who had recovered from COVID-19. The CDR3 runs from the conserved cysteine through the conserved F or W. The D gene is left open where the match is weak. Not all rows give a size; the values are once, few, many and, for expanded clones, a class.

D gene,J gene,V gene,clone size,CDR3 protein,CDR3 DNA
TRBD1,TRBJ2-3,TRBV28,.,CASSFLQGARGDTQYF,TGTGCCAGCAGTTTCCTGCAGGGGGCACGGGGAGATACGCAGTATTTT
.,TRBJ2-1,TRBV6-5,.,CASSYEAGFDNEQFF,TGTGCCAGCAGTTACGAAGCAGGGTTCGACAATGAGCAGTTCTTC
TRBD1,TRBJ1-1,TRBV27,.,CASSLDRLNTEAFF,TGTGCCAGCAGTTTGGACAGGTTGAACACTGAAGCTTTCTTT
TRBD1,TRBJ1-2,TRBV27,.,CASSPRTGGGYGYTF,TGTGCCAGCAGCCCTAGGACAGGGGGCGGCTATGGCTACACCTTC
.,TRBJ2-5,TRBV9,.,CASSVEGSLQSETQYF,TGTGCCAGCAGCGTAGAGGGGTCGCTTCAGTCGGAGACCCAGTACTTC
.,TRBJ2-1,TRBV6-5,few,CASTERESSYNEQFF,TGTGCCAGCACCGAGAGGGAGAGCTCCTACAATGAGCAGTTCTTC
TRBD2,TRBJ2-3,TRBV18,.,CASSLGLAGADTQYF,TGTGCCAGCTCACTTGGACTAGCGGGGGCCGATACGCAGTATTTT
.,TRBJ1-5,TRBV6-5,.,CASNQDNLNQPQHF,TGTGCCAGCAATCAGGACAATCTCAATCAGCCCCAGCATTTT
TRBD2,TRBJ2-7,TRBV28,.,CASSSGGNRYEQYF,TGTGCCAGCAGTTCGGGGGGTAACCGCTACGAGCAGTACTTC
.,TRBJ2-5,TRBV10-2,.,CASRDRGETQYF,TGCGCCAGCAGGGACCGGGGAGAGACCCAGTACTTC
TRBD2,TRBJ2-1,TRBV19,.,CASSIVAGPYNEQFF,TGTGCCAGTAGTATAGTAGCGGGGCCTTACAATGAGCAGTTCTTC
TRBD1,TRBJ2-5,TRBV19,few,CASSIDRGRETQYF,TGTGCCAGTAGTATAGACAGGGGGCGAGAGACCCAGTACTTC
TRBD1,TRBJ1-2,TRBV5-1,.,CASSLGTGTGESGYTF,TGCGCCAGCAGCTTGGGAACCGGGACAGGTGAATCTGGCTACACCTTC
.,TRBJ2-7,TRBV9,.,CASSVSGRGEEQYF,TGTGCCAGCAGCGTATCGGGCAGGGGGGAAGAGCAGTACTTC
.,TRBJ1-2,TRBV10-3,.,CAISDPFNRESYGYTF,TGTGCCATCAGTGACCCTTTTAACAGGGAGTCCTATGGCTACACCTTC
TRBD1,TRBJ2-7,TRBV15,.,CATSWTGGYEQYF,TGTGCCACCAGCTGGACAGGGGGCTACGAGCAGTACTTC
TRBD2,TRBJ2-3,TRBV24-1,once,CATSDFRGSGGARTDTQYF,TGTGCCACCAGTGATTTTAGAGGTAGCGGGGGTGCGCGCACAGATACGCAGTATTTT
.,TRBJ1-3,TRBV3-1/TRBV3-2,.,CASSQPDRPYSGNTIYF,TGTGCCAGCAGCCAACCGGACAGACCGTACTCTGGAAACACCATATATTTT
TRBD1,TRBJ2-1,TRBV5-1,once,CASSPFSPGQGNNEQFF,TGCGCCAGCAGCCCGTTCTCGCCGGGACAGGGTAACAATGAGCAGTTCTTC
TRBD1,TRBJ2-5,TRBV6-4,.,CASIGLRYPGQGSGETQYF,TGTGCCAGCATAGGACTACGTTATCCGGGACAGGGGAGCGGTGAGACCCAGTACTTC
TRBD1,TRBJ1-5,TRBV3-1/TRBV3-2,.,CASSRETGINQPQHF,TGTGCCAGCAGCCGAGAGACAGGGATCAATCAGCCCCAGCATTTT
TRBD2,TRBJ2-7,TRBV5-1,.,CASSLAGLEAGEQYF,TGCGCCAGCAGCTTGGCCGGACTAGAGGCTGGCGAGCAGTACTTC